Reported below is one TCR beta chain. This sample was included in a study of CD8 T cells in Susac syndrome. RNA, at about 0.45 to 1 ug, was reverse transcribed with random hexamers. In TCRdb, the immunoSEQ multiplex PCR reads were re-called with MiXCR into one record per CDR3 protein. The sample includes some 120,000 distinct CDR3 sequences, over 85% of them seen just once. The CDR3 is made up of 19 amino acids. J lost 0 bases, V lost 4 bases, and 8 bases had no gene match. Per the germline V gene, CDR1 is SGHTA and CDR2 is FQGNSA. The chain recombines TRBV7-2 with TRBJ2-1; 14 nucleotides match TRBD2. The TCR sequence derives from a human donor in good health. Sequencing was done on a sample of CD4+ T cells from PBMCs. The CDR3 loop is CASSSPGLAGASSYNEQFF. The CDR3 coding sequence is TGTGCCAGCAGCTCACCGGGACTAGCGGGGGCAAGCTCCTACAATGAGCAGTTCTTC.